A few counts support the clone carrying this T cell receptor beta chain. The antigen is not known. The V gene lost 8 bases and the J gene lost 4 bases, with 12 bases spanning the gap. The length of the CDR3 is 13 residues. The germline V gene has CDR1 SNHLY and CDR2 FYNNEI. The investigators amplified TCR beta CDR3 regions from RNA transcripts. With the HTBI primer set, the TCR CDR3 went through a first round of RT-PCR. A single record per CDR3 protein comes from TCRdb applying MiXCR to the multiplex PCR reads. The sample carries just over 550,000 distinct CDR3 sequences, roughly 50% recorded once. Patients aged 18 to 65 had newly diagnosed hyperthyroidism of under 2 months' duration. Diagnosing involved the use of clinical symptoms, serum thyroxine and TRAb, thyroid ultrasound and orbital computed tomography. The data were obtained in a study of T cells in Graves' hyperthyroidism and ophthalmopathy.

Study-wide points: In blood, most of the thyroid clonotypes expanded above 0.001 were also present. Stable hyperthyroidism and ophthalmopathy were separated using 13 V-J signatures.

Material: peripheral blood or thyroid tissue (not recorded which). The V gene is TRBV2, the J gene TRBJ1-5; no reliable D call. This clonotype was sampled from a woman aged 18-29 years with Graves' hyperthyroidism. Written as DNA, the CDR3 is TGTGCCAGCGCCGCTCTCAATAATCAGCCCCAGCATTTT. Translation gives CASAALNNQPQHF. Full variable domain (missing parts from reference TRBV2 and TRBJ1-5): EPEVTQTPSHQVTQMGQEVILRCVPISNHLYFYWYRQILGQKVEFLVSFYNNEISEKSEIFDDQFSVERPDGSNFTLKIRSTKLEDSAMYFCASAALNNQPQHFGDGTRLSIL.